The source of this T cell receptor (beta chain) is a study of Tregs in tolerant kidney transplant recipients. Recipients received nonmyeloablative bone marrow transplants from related graft donors, with transient mixed chimerism. Here immunoSEQ multiplex PCR was the method, and the copy in TCRdb shows in-frame clones only, minus some. The data contain 80,000 or so clones, roughly nine tenths of them singletons. V was pared by 0 bases and J by 3 bases, with 4 bases of the junction left unmatched. CDR1 and CDR2 from the germline V gene are SGHNT and YYREEE (reference sequence). The CDR3 covers 15 residues.

The sequence derives from a human patient who received a combined kidney and bone marrow transplant. Some T cells could come from the graft donor. This rearrangement joins TRBV5-4 to TRBJ2-7, with TRBD2 matching over 9 bases. The specimen comprised CD4+ T cells from blood (PBMCs), sampled 24 months after the transplant. The CDR3 nucleotides are TGTGCCAGCAGCTTGGCCGGGCGGGGGGGCTACGAGCAGTACTTC. The encoded protein is CASSLAGRGGYEQYF.